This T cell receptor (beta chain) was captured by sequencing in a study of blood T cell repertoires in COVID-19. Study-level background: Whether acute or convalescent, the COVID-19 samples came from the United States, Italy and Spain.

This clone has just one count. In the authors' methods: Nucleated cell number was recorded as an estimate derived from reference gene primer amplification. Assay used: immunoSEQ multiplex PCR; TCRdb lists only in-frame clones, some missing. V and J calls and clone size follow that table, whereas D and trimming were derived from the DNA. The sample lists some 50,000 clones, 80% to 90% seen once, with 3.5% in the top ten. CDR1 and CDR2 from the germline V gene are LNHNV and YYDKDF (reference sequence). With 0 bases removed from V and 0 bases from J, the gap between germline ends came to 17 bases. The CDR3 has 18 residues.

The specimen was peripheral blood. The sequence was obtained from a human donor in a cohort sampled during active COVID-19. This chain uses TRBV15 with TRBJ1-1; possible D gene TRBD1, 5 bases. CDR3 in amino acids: CATSREPVGHAMNTEAFF. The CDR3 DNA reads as TGTGCCACCAGCAGAGAGCCCGTTGGACACGCCATGAACACTGAAGCTTTCTTT.